These 5 T cell receptor beta chains came from one sample sequenced in a study of blood T cell repertoires in COVID-19. The protocol was immunoSEQ multiplex PCR, while the TCRdb copy is restricted to in-frame clones and leaves out a portion. The table includes around 100,000 clones, around 86% detected once. Sequenced input: peripheral blood. Source of these receptors: a man aged 35 to 55 with acute or convalescent COVID-19.

The chain uses TRBV7-2 and TRBJ1-1; 10 bases match TRBD1. Unmatched junction bases numbered 10, after V lost 2 bases and J lost 7 bases. Germline CDR1 reads SGHTA; CDR2 reads FQGNSA. The CDR3 loop spans 16 amino acids. CDR3 sequence reads: CASSLFGPGQGGEAFF. The CDR3 DNA follows: TGTGCCAGCAGCTTATTCGGCCCCGGACAGGGGGGTGAAGCTTTCTTT.

This clone was observed a few times. V usage is TRBV6-6 and J usage is TRBJ1-3; D gene ambiguous. V was shortened by 2 bases and J by 0 bases, with 11 bases between the two germline ends. The CDR3 consists of 16 residues. Germline V gene sequence: CDR1 MNHNY, CDR2 SVGAGI (reference sequence). For the CDR3, the DNA is TGTGCCAGCAGTTACCGACGGGATTCCTCTGGAAACACCATATATTTT. Its protein is CASSYRRDSSGNTIYF.

This rearrangement joins TRBV5-1 to TRBJ2-5; 8 nucleotides line up with TRBD1. J gave up 7 bases and V 0 bases, and 2 bases lay outside the gene matches. Germline CDR1 SGHRS, CDR2 YFSETQ. This CDR3 contains 13 residues. CDR3 in amino acids: CASSLDGQGTQYF. The CDR3 nucleotides read TGCGCCAGCAGCTTGGATGGACAGGGGACCCAGTACTTC. Looking up the rest from reference TRBV5-1 and TRBJ2-5 gives the full variable domain: KAGVTQTPRYLIKTRGQQVTLSCSPISGHRSVSWYQQTPGQGLQFLFEYFSETQRNKGNFPGRFSGRQFSNSRSEMNVSTLELGDSALYLCASSLDGQGTQYFGPGTRLLVL.

The V and J genes are TRBV2 and TRBJ2-4; D possibly corresponds to TRBD1 (5 bases). Trimming took 7 bases from V and 2 from J, leaving 12 bases between them. Germline values: CDR1 SNHLY, CDR2 FYNNEI. This CDR3 is built from 14 residues. In DNA, the CDR3 is TGTGCCAGCATGACAGATCGATCCAAAAACATTCAGTACTTC. This gives the protein CASMTDRSKNIQYF. Full variable domain (missing parts from reference TRBV2 and TRBJ2-4): EPEVTQTPSHQVTQMGQEVILRCVPISNHLYFYWYRQILGQKVEFLVSFYNNEISEKSEIFDDQFSVERPDGSNFTLKIRSTKLEDSAMYFCASMTDRSKNIQYFGAGTRLSVL.

The chain recombines TRBV18 with TRBJ1-2, with a possible D match to TRBD1 (6 bases). V lost 6 bases and J lost 1, with 15 bases in between. The V gene's germline CDR1 is KGHSH and CDR2 LQKENI. The CDR3 covers 15 residues. In DNA form, the CDR3 reads TGTGCCAGCTCTTCCATCCGGACAGATAACTATGGCTACACCTTC. This translates into CASSSIRTDNYGYTF.